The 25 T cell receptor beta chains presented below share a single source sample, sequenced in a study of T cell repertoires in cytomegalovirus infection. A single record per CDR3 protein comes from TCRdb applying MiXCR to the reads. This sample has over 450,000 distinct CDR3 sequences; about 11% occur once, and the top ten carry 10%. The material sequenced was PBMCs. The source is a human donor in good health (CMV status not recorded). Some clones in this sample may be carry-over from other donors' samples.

In DNA form, the CDR3 reads TGTGCCAGCACGGATGGGGTCCAAAACACATATGGCTACACCTTC. Its translation is CASTDGVQNTYGYTF. This chain uses TRBV28 with TRBJ1-2, with D uncertain. Germline V gene sequence: CDR1 MDHEN, CDR2 SYDVKM. The CDR3 loop spans 15 amino acids. V shed 7 bases and J shed 5 bases, with 20 bases lying between them.

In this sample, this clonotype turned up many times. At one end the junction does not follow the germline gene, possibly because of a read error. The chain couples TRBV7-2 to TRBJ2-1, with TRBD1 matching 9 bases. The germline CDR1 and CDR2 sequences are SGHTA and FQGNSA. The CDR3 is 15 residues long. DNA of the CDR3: TGTGCCAGCAGCTCAAGGGACAGGGTTTCCCCCGCAAGTATCTTC. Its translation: CASSSRDRVSPASIF.

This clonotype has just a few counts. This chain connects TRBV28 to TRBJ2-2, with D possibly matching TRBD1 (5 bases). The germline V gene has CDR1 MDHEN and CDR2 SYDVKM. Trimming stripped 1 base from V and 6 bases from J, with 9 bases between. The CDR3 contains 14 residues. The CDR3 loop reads CASSLFSGSGELFF. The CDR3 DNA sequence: TGTGCCAGCAGTTTATTTTCAGGGTCCGGGGAGCTGTTTTTT.

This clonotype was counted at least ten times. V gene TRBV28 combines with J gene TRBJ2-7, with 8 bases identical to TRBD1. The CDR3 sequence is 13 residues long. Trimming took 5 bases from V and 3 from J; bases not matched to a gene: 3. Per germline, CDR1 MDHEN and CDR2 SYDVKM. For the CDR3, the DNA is TGTGCCAGCAGTACAGGGGGAGGCTACGAGCAGTACTTC. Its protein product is CASSTGGGYEQYF.

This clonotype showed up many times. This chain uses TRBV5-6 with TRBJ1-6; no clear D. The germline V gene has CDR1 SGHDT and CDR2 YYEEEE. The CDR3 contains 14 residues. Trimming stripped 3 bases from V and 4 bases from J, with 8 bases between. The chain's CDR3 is CASSYGQYNSPLHF. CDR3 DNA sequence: TGTGCCAGCAGCTACGGCCAGTATAATTCACCCCTCCACTTT.

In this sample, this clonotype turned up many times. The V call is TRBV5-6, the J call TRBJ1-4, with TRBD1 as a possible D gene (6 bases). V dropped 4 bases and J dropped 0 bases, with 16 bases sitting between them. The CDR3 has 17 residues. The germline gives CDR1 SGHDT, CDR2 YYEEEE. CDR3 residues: CASSPPGTTATNEKLFF. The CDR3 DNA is TGTGCCAGCAGCCCACCCGGGACAACTGCAACTAATGAAAAACTGTTTTTT.

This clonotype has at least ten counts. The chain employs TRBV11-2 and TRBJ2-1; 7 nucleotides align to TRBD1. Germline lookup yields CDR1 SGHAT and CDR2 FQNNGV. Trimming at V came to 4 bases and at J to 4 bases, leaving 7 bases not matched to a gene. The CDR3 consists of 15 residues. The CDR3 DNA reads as TGTGCCAGCAGCTCCTTACAGGGGAAGTACAATGAGCAGTTCTTC. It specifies CASSSLQGKYNEQFF.

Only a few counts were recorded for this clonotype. Here the CDR3 DNA reads TGCAGTGCTAGTGCGGGGGGGGCCGCCAAGCAGTACTTC. Its translation: CSASAGGAAKQYF. V and J are TRBV20-1 and TRBJ2-7, with TRBD2 identical over 9 bases. CDR1 DFQATT and CDR2 SNEGSKA come from the germline V gene (reference sequence). This CDR3 has 13 amino acids. Trimming took 3 bases from V and 8 from J; bases not matched to a gene: 8.

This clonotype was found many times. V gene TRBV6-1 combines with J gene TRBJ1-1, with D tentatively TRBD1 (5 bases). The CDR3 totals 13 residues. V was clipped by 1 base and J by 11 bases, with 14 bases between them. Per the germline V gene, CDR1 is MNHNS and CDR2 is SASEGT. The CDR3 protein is CASSEGPGLGAFF. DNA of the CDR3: TGTGCCAGCAGTGAAGGGCCAGGGCTTGGCGCTTTCTTT.

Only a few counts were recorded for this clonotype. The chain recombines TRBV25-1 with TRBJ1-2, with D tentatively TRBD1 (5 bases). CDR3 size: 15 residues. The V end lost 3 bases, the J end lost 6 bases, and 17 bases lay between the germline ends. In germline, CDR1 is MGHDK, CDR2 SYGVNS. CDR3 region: CASSEPRGGTDGYTF. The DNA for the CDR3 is TGTGCCAGCAGTGAGCCTCGCGGAGGGACGGATGGCTACACCTTC.

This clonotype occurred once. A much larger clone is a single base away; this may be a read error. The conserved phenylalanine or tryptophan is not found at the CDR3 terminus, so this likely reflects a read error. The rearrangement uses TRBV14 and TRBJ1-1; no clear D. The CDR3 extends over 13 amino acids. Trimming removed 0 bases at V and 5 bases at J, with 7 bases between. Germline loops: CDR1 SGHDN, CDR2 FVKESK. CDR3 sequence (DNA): TGTGCCAGCAGCCAAGACCCCACGACTGAAGCTTTCATT. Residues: CASSQDPTTEAFI.

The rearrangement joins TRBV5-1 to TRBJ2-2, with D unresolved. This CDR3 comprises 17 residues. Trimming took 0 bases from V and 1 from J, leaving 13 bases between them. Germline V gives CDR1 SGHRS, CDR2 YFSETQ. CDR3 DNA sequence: TGCGCCAGCAGCTTGGTCGAGACCTCAAAGAACACCGGGGAGCTGTTTTTT. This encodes CASSLVETSKNTGELFF. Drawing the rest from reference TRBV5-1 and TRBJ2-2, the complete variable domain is KAGVTQTPRYLIKTRGQQVTLSCSPISGHRSVSWYQQTPGQGLQFLFEYFSETQRNKGNFPGRFSGRQFSNSRSEMNVSTLELGDSALYLCASSLVETSKNTGELFFGEGSRLTVL.

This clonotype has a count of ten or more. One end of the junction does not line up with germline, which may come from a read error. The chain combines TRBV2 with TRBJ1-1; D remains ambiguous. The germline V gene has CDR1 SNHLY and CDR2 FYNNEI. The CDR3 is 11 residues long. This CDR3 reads CASRRAGEGFF. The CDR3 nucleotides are TGTGCCAGCAGGCGGGCCGGAGAAGGTTTCTTT.

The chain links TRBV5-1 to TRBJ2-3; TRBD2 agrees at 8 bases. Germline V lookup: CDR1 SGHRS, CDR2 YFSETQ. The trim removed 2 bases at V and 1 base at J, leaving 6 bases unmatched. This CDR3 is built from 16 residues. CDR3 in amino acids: CASSFGARGGTDTQYF. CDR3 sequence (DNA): TGCGCCAGCAGCTTCGGGGCGCGGGGGGGCACAGATACGCAGTATTTT.

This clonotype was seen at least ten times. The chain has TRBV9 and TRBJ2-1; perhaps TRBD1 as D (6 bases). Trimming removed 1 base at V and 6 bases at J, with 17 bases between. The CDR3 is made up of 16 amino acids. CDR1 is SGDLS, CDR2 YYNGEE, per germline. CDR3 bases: TGTGCCAGCAGCGTAACCGGGACACCTATTCTCAATGAGCAGTTCTTC. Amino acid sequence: CASSVTGTPILNEQFF.

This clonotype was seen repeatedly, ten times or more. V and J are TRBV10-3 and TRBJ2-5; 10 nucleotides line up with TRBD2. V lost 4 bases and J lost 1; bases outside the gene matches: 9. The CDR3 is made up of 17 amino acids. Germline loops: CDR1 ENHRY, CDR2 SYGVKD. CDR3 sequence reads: CAISGSGTSGVQETQYF. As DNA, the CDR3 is TGTGCCATCAGTGGATCGGGAACTAGCGGGGTCCAAGAGACCCAGTACTTC.

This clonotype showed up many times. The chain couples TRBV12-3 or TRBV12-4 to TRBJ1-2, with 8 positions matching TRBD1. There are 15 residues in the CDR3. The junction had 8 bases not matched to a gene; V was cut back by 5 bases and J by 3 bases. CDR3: CASSLIRDRYYGYTF. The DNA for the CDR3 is TGTGCCAGCAGTCTCATAAGGGACAGGTACTATGGCTACACCTTC.

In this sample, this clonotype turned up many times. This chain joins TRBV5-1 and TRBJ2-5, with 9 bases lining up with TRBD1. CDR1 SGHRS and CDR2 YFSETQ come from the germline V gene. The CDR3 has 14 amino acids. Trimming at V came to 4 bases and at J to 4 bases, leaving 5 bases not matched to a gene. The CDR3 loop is CASSLGQGGETQYF. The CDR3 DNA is TGCGCCAGCAGCCTGGGACAGGGAGGAGAGACCCAGTACTTC.

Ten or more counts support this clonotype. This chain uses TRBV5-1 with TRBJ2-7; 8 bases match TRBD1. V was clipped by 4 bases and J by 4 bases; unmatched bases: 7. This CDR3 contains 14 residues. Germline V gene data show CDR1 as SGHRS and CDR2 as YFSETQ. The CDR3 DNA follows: TGCGCCAGCAGCGAGAGGACAGGGACATACGAGCAGTACTTC. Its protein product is CASSERTGTYEQYF.

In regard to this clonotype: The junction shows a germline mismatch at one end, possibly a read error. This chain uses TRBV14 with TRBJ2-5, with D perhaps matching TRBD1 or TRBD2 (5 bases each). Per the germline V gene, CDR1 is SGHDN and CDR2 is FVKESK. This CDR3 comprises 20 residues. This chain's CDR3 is CASSSIRAPLGPMGEEAQYF. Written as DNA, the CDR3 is TGTGCCAGCAGCAGCATCAGGGCCCCCCTGGGACCTATGGGCGAAGAGGCCCAGTACTTC.

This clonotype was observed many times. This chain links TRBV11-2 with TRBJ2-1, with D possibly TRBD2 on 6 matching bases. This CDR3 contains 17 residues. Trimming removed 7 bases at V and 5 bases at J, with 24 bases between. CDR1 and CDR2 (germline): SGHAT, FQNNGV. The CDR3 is CASIGLQLWGGNNEQFF. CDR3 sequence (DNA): TGTGCCAGCATAGGACTACAGCTTTGGGGTGGGAACAATGAGCAGTTCTTC.

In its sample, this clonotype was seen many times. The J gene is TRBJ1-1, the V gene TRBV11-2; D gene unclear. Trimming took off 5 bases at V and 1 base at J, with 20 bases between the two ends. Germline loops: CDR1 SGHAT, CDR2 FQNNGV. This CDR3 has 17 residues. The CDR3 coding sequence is TGTGCCAGCAGCCCAGGTTTGGCGAGACTGGGGAACACTGAAGCTTTCTTT. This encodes CASSPGLARLGNTEAFF.

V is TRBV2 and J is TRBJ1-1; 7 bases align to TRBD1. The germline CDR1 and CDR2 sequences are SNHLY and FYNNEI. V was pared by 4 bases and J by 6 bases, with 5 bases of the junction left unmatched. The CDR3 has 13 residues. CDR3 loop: CASSVYRGAEAFF. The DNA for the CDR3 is TGTGCCAGCAGTGTTTACAGGGGAGCTGAAGCTTTCTTT.

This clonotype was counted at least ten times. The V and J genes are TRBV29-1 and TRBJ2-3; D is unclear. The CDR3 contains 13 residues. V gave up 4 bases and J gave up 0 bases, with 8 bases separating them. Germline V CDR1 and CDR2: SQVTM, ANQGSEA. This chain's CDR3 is CSVGTSSTDTQYF. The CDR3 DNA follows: TGCAGCGTTGGTACCAGTAGCACAGATACGCAGTATTTT.

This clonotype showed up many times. CDR3 nucleotides: TGTGCCAGTAAGGGGGGCATGAAACCATACTACACCTTC. This translates into CASKGGMKPYYTF. This chain links TRBV19 with TRBJ1-2, with TRBD1 as a possible D gene (6 bases). Trimming cost V 7 bases and J 10 bases, with 19 bases left between them. This CDR3 region has 13 residues. Germline V lookup: CDR1 LNHDA, CDR2 SQIVND (reference sequence). Filled out from reference TRBV19 and TRBJ1-2, the complete variable domain reads DGGITQSPKYLFRKEGQNVTLSCEQNLNHDAMYWYRQDPGQGLRLIYYSQIVNDFQKGDIAEGYSVSREKKESFPLTVTSAQKNPTAFYLCASKGGMKPYYTFGSGTRLTVV.